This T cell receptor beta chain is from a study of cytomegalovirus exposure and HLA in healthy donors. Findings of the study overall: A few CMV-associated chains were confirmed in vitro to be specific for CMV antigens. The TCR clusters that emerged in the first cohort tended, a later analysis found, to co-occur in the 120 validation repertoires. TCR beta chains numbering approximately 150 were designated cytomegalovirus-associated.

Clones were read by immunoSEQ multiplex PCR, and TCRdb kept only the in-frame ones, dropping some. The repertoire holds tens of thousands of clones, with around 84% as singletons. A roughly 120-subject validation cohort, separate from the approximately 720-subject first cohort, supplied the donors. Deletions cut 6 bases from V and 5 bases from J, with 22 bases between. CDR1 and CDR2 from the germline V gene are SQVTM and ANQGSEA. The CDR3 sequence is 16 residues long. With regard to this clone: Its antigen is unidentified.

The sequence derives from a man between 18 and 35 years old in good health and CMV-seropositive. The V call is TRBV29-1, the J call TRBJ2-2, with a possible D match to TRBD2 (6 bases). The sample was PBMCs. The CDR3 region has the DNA TGCAGCGTCCTGGCAGCGGGCCCCCTACGGACCGGGGAGCTGTTTTTT. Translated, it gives CSVLAAGPLRTGELFF.